The present TCR beta chain was sequenced within a study of blood T cell repertoires in COVID-19. Turning to the study itself: Some COVID-19 samples were acute and others convalescent; all came from the United States, Italy and Spain. From T cells, B-cell-depleted T cells, or PBMCs came the material, which was cDNA or gDNA.

There are 12 residues in the CDR3. V lost 7 bases, J lost 7 bases, and 5 bases stayed unmatched. The germline gives CDR1 MNHEY, CDR2 SVGAGI. The table came from immunoSEQ multiplex PCR; TCRdb's copy has only in-frame clones and leaves some out. This sample has 250,000 to 350,000 clones, with approximately 88% found just once. Seattle participants joined during active infection and were tracked over time. The chain carries TRBV6-5 and TRBJ2-5, with 8 bases matching TRBD2. The source of this sequence is a human donor with COVID-19, enrolled during active disease. The donor label of this sample is uncertain. Sample: peripheral blood. The CDR3 loop reads CASIPAGVTQYF. In DNA form, the CDR3 reads TGTGCCAGCATCCCAGCGGGGGTGACCCAGTACTTC.